A selection of T cell receptor beta chains follows, all from one sample in a study of cytomegalovirus exposure and HLA in healthy donors. Some clones are missing from TCRdb's copy, which holds only in-frame ones; the method was immunoSEQ multiplex PCR. The sample holds just over 150,000 clones, approximately 82% seen once. The specimen was PBMCs. The receptors derive from a man aged 50 to 60 in good health and CMV-seropositive. Both conserved end residues are part of each CDR3. A D gene is named only where the DNA matches it firmly. The size field is filled for only some rows; it gives once, few, many or a size class.

>.|14|TRBV5-6|TRBJ2-7|TRBD1
TGTGCCAGCACGGGGGACAGGCTTTACTACGAGCAGTACTTC
CASTGDRLYYEQYF
>.|15|TRBV4-2|TRBJ2-1|.
TGTGCCAGCAGCCAAGAGGCTCTGAAAAACAATGAGCAGTTCTTC
CASSQEALKNNEQFF
>once|15|TRBV18|TRBJ1-1|TRBD1
TGTGCCAGCTCACCGACACAGGGGACAGGTACTGAAGCTTTCTTT
CASSPTQGTGTEAFF
>.|12|TRBV19|TRBJ1-2|TRBD1
TGTGCCAGTAGCCAGGACAGGTCCAGCTACACCTTC
CASSQDRSSYTF
>.|12|TRBV11-2|TRBJ1-1|.
TGTGCCAGCCTAGGGGTGAACACTGAAGCTTTCTTT
CASLGVNTEAFF
>.|15|TRBV28|TRBJ2-3|.
TGTGCCAGCAGTTCTGGGGGAGGTCGCGCAGATACGCAGTATTTT
CASSSGGGRADTQYF
>.|12|TRBV11-2|TRBJ1-2|.
TGTGCCAGCAGCTTTAATATCGGGGGCTACACCTTC
CASSFNIGGYTF
>few|14|TRBV25-1|TRBJ1-1|.
TGTGCCAGCAGTGAGACTGGATTCACCGAAGGAGCTTTCTTT
CASSETGFTEGAFF
>.|16|TRBV11-2|TRBJ1-2|.
TGTGCCAGCAGCTTAAATGTGAGAGGGGGAGACTATGGCTACACCTTC
CASSLNVRGGDYGYTF
>.|14|TRBV5-8|TRBJ1-1|.
TGTGCCAGCAGCTTGGAGAGCATGAACACTGAAGCTTTCTTT
CASSLESMNTEAFF
>.|15|TRBV5-1|TRBJ1-3|TRBD1
TGCGCCAGCAGCCCCTGGACAGGGGGTTTAAACACCATATATTTT
CASSPWTGGLNTIYF
>.|16|TRBV4-1|TRBJ2-4|TRBD1
TGCGCCAGCAGCCAGGACAGGGGGCTCGCCAAAAACATTCAGTACTTC
CASSQDRGLAKNIQYF
>.|13|TRBV4-2|TRBJ2-1|TRBD2
TGTGCCAGCAGCGGGGCGGGGGACAATGAGCAGTTCTTC
CASSGAGDNEQFF
>.|16|TRBV10-2|TRBJ2-1|TRBD2
TGCGCCAGCAGTGAGTTTCTAGCGGGAGAATACAATGAGCAGTTCTTC
CASSEFLAGEYNEQFF
>.|12|TRBV5-5|TRBJ1-6|.
TGTGCCAGCAGCTGGCCCAATTCACCCCTCCACTTT
CASSWPNSPLHF
>few|15|TRBV7-8|TRBJ2-5|.
TGTGCCAGCAGCTTAGGACTGAGAGTAGAAGAGACCCAGTACTTC
CASSLGLRVEETQYF
>medium-sized|13|TRBV19|TRBJ2-1|.
TGTGCCAGTAGTATAGTAGCAGGGTCTGAGCAGTTCTTC
CASSIVAGSEQFF
>.|15|TRBV25-1|TRBJ1-2|.
TGTGCCAGCAGCGATCCTCAGGGGCCGAACTATGGCTACACCTTC
CASSDPQGPNYGYTF
>.|14|TRBV4-2|TRBJ1-4|TRBD1
TGTGCCAGCAGCGGGACAGGGTCGCAGGAAAAACTGTTTTTT
CASSGTGSQEKLFF
>.|16|TRBV4-2|TRBJ1-5|.
TGTGCCAGCAGCCCCGCAGGACAGATTAGCAATCAGCCCCAGCATTTT
CASSPAGQISNQPQHF
>.|14|TRBV19|TRBJ2-3|TRBD2
TGTGCCAGTAGTCCTAGCGGTAGCACAGATACGCAGTATTTT
CASSPSGSTDTQYF
>.|13|TRBV4-2|TRBJ1-2|.
TGTGCCAGCAGCCAAGCGACAGACTATGGCTACACCTTC
CASSQATDYGYTF
>few|13|TRBV4-2|TRBJ2-7|.
TGTGCCAGCAGCCAAGGCGCAGGCTACGAGCAGTACTTC
CASSQGAGYEQYF
>.|16|TRBV13|TRBJ2-2|TRBD2
TGTGCCAGCAGCCCCGGACTAGCGGGAAACACCGGGGAGCTGTTTTTT
CASSPGLAGNTGELFF
>.|12|TRBV5-4|TRBJ1-2|.
TGTGCCAGCAGCTTAACAGACTATGGCTACACCTTC
CASSLTDYGYTF
>few|13|TRBV7-2|TRBJ1-1|.
TGTGCCAGCATCCTAGGAGGGAACACTGAAGCTTTCTTT
CASILGGNTEAFF
>once|14|TRBV7-2|TRBJ1-2|.
TGTGCCAGCAGCTTACGGGGAGTAGGCTATGGCTACACCTTC
CASSLRGVGYGYTF
>.|20|TRBV6-7|TRBJ2-1|TRBD2
TGTGCCAGCAGTTTCCGCGGGGGCGGGAGGTTCTCTAACTCCTACAATGAGCAGTTCTTC
CASSFRGGGRFSNSYNEQFF